This T cell receptor (beta chain) comes out of a study of identifying expanded T cells in peripheral blood. Only in-frame clones appear in the TCRdb table, and some are missing; sequencing was by immunoSEQ multiplex PCR. The table includes 100,000 to 150,000 clones, around four fifths detected once. Whole-study results and caveats: About 1.2 clones differed between technical replicates, versus about 15 and 19 over time. Two-week clone count variance significantly increased as total template count grew.

No infections or other immune events were documented during collection. About this clone itself: Its specificity is unknown.

The sequencing input was blood. The receptor's source is a person aged 18 to 70 in good health.

CDR3 region: CAWSVPGFPQGRNYGYTF. Written as DNA, the CDR3 is TGTGCCTGGAGTGTACCAGGTTTCCCGCAGGGTAGGAACTATGGCTACACCTTC. The chain couples TRBV30 to TRBJ1-2; maybe TRBD1 (5 bases). V dropped 0 bases and J dropped 2 bases, with 22 bases sitting between them. The CDR3 extends over 18 amino acids. Germline CDR1 GTSNPN, CDR2 SVGIG (reference sequence). Looking up the rest from reference TRBV30 and TRBJ1-2 gives the full variable domain: SQTIHQWPATLVQPVGSPLSLECTVEGTSNPNLYWYRQAAGRGLQLLFYSVGIGQISSEVPQNLSASRPQDRQFILSSKKLLLSDSGFYLCAWSVPGFPQGRNYGYTFGSGTRLTVV.